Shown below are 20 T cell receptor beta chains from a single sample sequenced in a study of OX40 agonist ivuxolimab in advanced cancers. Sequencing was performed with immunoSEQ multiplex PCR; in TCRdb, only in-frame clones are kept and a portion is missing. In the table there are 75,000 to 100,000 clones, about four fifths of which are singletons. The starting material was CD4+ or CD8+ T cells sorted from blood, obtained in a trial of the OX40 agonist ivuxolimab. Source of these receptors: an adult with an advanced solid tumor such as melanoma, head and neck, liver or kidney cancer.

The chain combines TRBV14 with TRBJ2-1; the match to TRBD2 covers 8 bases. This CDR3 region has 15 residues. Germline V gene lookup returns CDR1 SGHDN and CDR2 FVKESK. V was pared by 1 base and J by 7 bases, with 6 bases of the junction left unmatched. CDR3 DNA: TGTGCCAGCAGCCAAGTGGGACTAGGTGAGAATGAGCAGTTCTTC. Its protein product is CASSQVGLGENEQFF.

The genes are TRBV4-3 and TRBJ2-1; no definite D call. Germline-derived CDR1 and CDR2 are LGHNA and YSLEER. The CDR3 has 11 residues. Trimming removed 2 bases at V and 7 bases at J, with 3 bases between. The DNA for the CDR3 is TGCGCCAGCAGCCAATCTAATGAGCAGTTCTTC. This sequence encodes CASSQSNEQFF.

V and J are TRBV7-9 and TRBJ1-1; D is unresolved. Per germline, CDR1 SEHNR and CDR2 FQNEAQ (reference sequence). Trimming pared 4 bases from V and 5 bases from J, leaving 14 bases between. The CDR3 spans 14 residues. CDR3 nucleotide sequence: TGTGCCAGCAGCTCCCCCCAGCCGGGAACTGAAGCTTTCTTT. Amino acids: CASSSPQPGTEAFF.

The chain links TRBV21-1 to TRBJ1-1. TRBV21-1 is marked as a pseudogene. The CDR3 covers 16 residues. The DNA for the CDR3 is TGTGCCAGCAGCCCCTCCCGACAGCGGGGGAACACTGAAGCTTTCTTT. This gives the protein CASSPSRQRGNTEAFF.

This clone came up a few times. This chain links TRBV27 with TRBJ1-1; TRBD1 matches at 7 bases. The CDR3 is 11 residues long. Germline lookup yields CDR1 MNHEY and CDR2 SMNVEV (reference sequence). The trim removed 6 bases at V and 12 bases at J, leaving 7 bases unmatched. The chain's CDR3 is CASSRQGKTFF. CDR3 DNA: TGTGCCAGCAGCCGACAGGGCAAAACTTTCTTT.

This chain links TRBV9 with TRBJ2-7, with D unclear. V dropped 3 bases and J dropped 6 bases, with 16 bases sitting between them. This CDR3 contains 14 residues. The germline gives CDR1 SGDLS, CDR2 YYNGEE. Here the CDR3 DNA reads TGTGCCAGCAGCGCCCAGACGGGTACCTCCGAGCAGTACTTC. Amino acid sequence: CASSAQTGTSEQYF.

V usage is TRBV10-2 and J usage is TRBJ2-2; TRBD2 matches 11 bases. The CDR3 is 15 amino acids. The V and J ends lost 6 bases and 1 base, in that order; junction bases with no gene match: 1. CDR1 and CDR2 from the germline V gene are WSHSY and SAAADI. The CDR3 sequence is CASRGTSGNTGELFF. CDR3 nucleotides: TGCGCCAGCAGGGGGACTAGCGGGAACACCGGGGAGCTGTTTTTT.

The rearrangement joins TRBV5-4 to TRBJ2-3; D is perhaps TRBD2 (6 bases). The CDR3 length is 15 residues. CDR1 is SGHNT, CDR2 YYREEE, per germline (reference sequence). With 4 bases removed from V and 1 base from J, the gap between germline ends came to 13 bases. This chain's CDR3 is CASSPGTPGTDTQYF. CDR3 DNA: TGTGCCAGCAGCCCCGGGACTCCGGGCACAGATACGCAGTATTTT.

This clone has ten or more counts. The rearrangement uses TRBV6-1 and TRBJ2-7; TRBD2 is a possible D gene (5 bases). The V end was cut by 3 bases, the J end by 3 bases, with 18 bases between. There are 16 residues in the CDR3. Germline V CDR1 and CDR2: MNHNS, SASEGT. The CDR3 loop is CASSDPRGSGSYEQYF. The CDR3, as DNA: TGTGCCAGCAGTGACCCCCGAGGGTCGGGGAGCTACGAGCAGTACTTC.

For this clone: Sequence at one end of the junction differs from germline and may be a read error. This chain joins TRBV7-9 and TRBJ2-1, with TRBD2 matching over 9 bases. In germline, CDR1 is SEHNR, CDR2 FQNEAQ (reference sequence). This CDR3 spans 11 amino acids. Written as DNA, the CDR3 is TGTGCCAGCAGCATAGCGGGAGAGCGGTTCTTC. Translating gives CASSIAGERFF.

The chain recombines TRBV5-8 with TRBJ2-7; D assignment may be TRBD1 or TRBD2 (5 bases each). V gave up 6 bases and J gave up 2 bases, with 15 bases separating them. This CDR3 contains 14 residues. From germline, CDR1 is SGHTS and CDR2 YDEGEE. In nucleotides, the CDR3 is TGTGCCAGCATCATGAGAGGGGCGACCTACGAGCAGTACTTC. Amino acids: CASIMRGATYEQYF.

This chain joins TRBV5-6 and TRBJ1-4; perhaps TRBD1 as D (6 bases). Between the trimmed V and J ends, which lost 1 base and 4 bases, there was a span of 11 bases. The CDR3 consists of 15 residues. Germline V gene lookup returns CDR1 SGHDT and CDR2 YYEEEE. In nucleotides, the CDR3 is TGTGCCAGCAGCTTGCGAGGGGGGAATAATGAAAAACTGTTTTTT. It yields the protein CASSLRGGNNEKLFF. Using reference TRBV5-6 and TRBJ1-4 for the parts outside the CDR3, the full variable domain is DAGVTQSPTHLIKTRGQQVTLRCSPKSGHDTVSWYQQALGQGPQFIFQYYEEEERQRGNFPDRFSGHQFPNYSSELNVNALLLGDSALYLCASSLRGGNNEKLFFGSGTQLSVL.

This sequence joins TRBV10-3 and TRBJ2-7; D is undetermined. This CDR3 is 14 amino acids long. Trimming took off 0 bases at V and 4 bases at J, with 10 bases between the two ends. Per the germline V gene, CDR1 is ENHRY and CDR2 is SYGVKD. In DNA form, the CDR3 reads TGTGCCATCAGTGAGTCGAGGACCTATTACGAGCAGTACTTC. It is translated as CAISESRTYYEQYF.

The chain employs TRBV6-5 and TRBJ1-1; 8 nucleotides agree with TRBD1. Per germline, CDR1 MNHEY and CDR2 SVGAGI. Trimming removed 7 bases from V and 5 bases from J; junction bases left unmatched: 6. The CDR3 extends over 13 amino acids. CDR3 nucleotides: TGTGCCAGCACCCCGACAGGGGTAACTGAAGCTTTCTTT. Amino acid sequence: CASTPTGVTEAFF.

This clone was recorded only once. The CDR3 nucleotides read TGCGCCAGCAGCAATCCGGGACAGGGGGTCTATGAGCAGTTCTTC. Protein: CASSNPGQGVYEQFF. The V call is TRBV4-1, the J call TRBJ2-1; 11 bases match TRBD1. Germline V lookup: CDR1 MGHRA, CDR2 YSYEKL. Trimming cost V 5 bases and J 8 bases; bases outside gene matches: 8. The CDR3 spans 15 residues.

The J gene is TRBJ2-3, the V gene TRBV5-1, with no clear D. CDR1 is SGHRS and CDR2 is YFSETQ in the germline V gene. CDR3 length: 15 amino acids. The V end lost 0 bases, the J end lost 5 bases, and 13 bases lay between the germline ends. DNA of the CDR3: TGCGCCAGCAGCTTGGCGTGGGGTAGTAAAGATACGCAGTATTTT. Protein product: CASSLAWGSKDTQYF.

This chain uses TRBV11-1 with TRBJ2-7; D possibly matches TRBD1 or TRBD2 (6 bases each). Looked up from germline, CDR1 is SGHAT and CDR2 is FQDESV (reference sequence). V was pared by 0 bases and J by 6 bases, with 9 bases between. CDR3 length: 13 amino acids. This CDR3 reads CASSLAQGGEQYF. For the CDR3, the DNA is TGTGCCAGCAGCTTAGCACAGGGAGGCGAGCAGTACTTC.

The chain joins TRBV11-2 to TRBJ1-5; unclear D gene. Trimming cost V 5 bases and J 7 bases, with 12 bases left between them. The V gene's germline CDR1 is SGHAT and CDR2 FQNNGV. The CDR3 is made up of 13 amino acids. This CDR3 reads CASSIRPDQPQHF. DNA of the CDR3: TGTGCCAGCAGCATAAGACCGGACCAGCCCCAGCATTTT.

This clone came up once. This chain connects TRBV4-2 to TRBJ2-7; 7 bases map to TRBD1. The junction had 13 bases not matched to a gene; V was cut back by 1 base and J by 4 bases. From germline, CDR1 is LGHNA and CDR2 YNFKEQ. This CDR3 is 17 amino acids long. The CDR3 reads CASSQVSRGTEGYEQYF. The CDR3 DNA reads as TGTGCCAGCAGCCAAGTTTCTAGGGGGACAGAAGGATACGAGCAGTACTTC.

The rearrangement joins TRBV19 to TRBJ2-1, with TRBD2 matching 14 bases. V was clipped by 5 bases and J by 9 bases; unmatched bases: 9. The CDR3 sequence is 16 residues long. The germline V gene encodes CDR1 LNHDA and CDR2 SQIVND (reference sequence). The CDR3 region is CASSPQGLAGAPEQFF. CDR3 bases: TGTGCCAGTAGTCCACAGGGACTAGCGGGGGCGCCTGAGCAGTTCTTC.